This is a list of T cell receptor beta chains from one sample in a study of blood T cell repertoires in COVID-19. Clones were sequenced by immunoSEQ multiplex PCR, and TCRdb holds only the in-frame ones, with some missing. The sample records 85,000 to 110,000 clones, 70% to 90% being singletons. The sequencing input was peripheral blood. These receptors all come from a man in his fifties in a cohort sampled during active COVID-19. The CDR3 runs from the conserved cysteine through the conserved F or W. D genes are given only for firm matches. Where a row states a size, it is once, few, many or the class of an expanded clone; other rows omit it.

J gene | V gene | D gene | clone size | CDR3 DNA | CDR3 protein
TRBJ2-3 | TRBV24-1 | TRBD2 | NA | TGTGCCACCAGTGATTTCCAAGCGGGGGGCACAGATACGCAGTATTTT | CATSDFQAGGTDTQYF
TRBJ2-5 | TRBV27 | TRBD1 | once | TGTGCCAGCAGTTTGCATAGGACAGGGGGCCCAGGGGAGACCCAGTACTTC | CASSLHRTGGPGETQYF
TRBJ2-7 | TRBV7-2 | TRBD1 | NA | TGTGCCAGCAGCTTATGGGACAGGGCCAACGAGCAGTACTTC | CASSLWDRANEQYF
TRBJ1-4 | TRBV19 | TRBD1 | NA | TGTGCCAGTAGTATAGGAGGCACAGGGGTGGGGAATGAAAAACTGTTTTTT | CASSIGGTGVGNEKLFF
TRBJ1-6 | TRBV5-1 | TRBD1 | NA | TGCGCCAGCAGCTTCGGACAGGGAAGGAATTCACCCCTCCACTTT | CASSFGQGRNSPLHF
TRBJ2-3 | TRBV11-2 | TRBD1 | once | TGTGCCAGCAGAGCCGGACAGGGAGACACAGATACGCAGTATTTT | CASRAGQGDTDTQYF
TRBJ2-1 | TRBV24-1 | TRBD2 | NA | TGTGCCACCAGCGGGGGGGCGACGGCCTACAATGAGCAGTTCTTC | CATSGGATAYNEQFF
TRBJ2-2 | TRBV6-4 | NA | NA | TGTGCCAGCAGTGACGCTCCCGGGACAGGGGAGCTGTTTTTT | CASSDAPGTGELFF
TRBJ1-4 | TRBV7-9 | NA | NA | TGTGCCAGCCGTGGGGGCTCTAATGAAAAACTGTTTTTT | CASRGGSNEKLFF
TRBJ1-2 | TRBV7-2 | NA | NA | TGTGCCAGCAGCTTTGGACAGACGTATGGCTACACCTTC | CASSFGQTYGYTF
TRBJ2-1 | TRBV7-9 | NA | NA | TGTGCCAGCAGCTTAGCGCATTTTAAGAGCTCCTACAATGAGCAGTTCTTC | CASSLAHFKSSYNEQFF
TRBJ1-1 | TRBV5-1 | NA | NA | TGCGCCAGCAACGCGCTAACAGGGTACAGTGAAGCTTTCTTT | CASNALTGYSEAFF
TRBJ2-4 | TRBV11-2 | TRBD2 | NA | TGTGCCAGCAGCCTCTTTAGCGGGGGGCTAGCCAAAAACATTCAGTACTTC | CASSLFSGGLAKNIQYF
TRBJ1-1 | TRBV5-1 | NA | NA | TGCGCCAGCAGTACCTCACCGTCAGGCGAAGCTTTCTTT | CASSTSPSGEAFF
TRBJ2-1 | TRBV7-9 | TRBD2 | NA | TGTGCCAGCAGCCCCCCCGGACTAGCATCCTACAATGAGCAGTTCTTC | CASSPPGLASYNEQFF
TRBJ2-3 | TRBV9 | NA | NA | TGTGCCAGCAGCGTAAACGGCGGTCATACGCAGTATTTT | CASSVNGGHTQYF
TRBJ1-6 | TRBV19 | NA | NA | TGTGCCACCAACTTCAGGGGCGGTTCACCCCTCCACTTT | CATNFRGGSPLHF
TRBJ1-2 | TRBV13 | NA | NA | TGTGCCAGCAGCTTCAGTGAGCGCGGCTACACCTTC | CASSFSERGYTF
TRBJ2-5 | TRBV18 | TRBD2 | NA | TGTGCCAGCTCTTCGGCTAGCGGGGGGCAAGAGACCCAGTACTTC | CASSSASGGQETQYF
TRBJ1-1 | TRBV6-2/TRBV6-3 | NA | NA | TGTGCCAGCAGTTACTGGGGGCAGGGGAGTGGCACTGAAGCTTTCTTT | CASSYWGQGSGTEAFF
TRBJ2-1 | TRBV5-1 | NA | NA | TGCGCCAGCAGCTTGGACGCGGTTAGCTACAATGAGCAGTTCTTC | CASSLDAVSYNEQFF
TRBJ2-7 | TRBV2 | TRBD1 | NA | TGTGCCAGCAGTGCCTCGGCCGGGACAGGGAATTACGAGCAGTACTTC | CASSASAGTGNYEQYF
TRBJ1-2 | TRBV6-1 | NA | NA | TGTGCCAGCAGTGATACAGGTTCTTATGGCTACACCTTC | CASSDTGSYGYTF
TRBJ1-2 | TRBV6-5 | TRBD1 | NA | TGTGCCAGCAGGGCAACAGGGGTTTATGGCTACACCTTC | CASRATGVYGYTF
TRBJ1-2 | TRBV5-1 | NA | few | TGCGCCAGCAGCTCCGAGAGAGGGGGCTACACCTTC | CASSSERGGYTF
TRBJ1-2 | TRBV7-2 | TRBD1 | NA | TGTGCCAGCAGACTAGGACAGGGCAATAACTATGGCTACACCTTC | CASRLGQGNNYGYTF
TRBJ2-6 | TRBV18 | NA | NA | TGTGCCAGCTCACCCACCCTCCACACCTCTGGGGCCAACGTCCTGACTTTC | CASSPTLHTSGANVLTF
TRBJ1-5 | TRBV6-5 | NA | NA | TGTGCCAGCAGCGCTCCAGGGTCGGGCAATCAGCCCCAGCATTTT | CASSAPGSGNQPQHF
TRBJ1-5 | TRBV3-1/TRBV3-2 | NA | NA | TGTGCCAGCAGTCCAGACTCGGGGCCCCAGCATTTT | CASSPDSGPQHF
TRBJ1-2 | TRBV5-4 | NA | NA | TGTGCCAGCAGCGGCCCGGAACAGGGAAACTATGGCTACACCTTC | CASSGPEQGNYGYTF
TRBJ1-1 | TRBV7-6 | NA | NA | TGTGCCAGCAGCCAGGGTTTGGACACTGAAGCTTTCTTT | CASSQGLDTEAFF
TRBJ2-2 | TRBV3-1/TRBV3-2 | NA | NA | TGTGCCAGCAGCCAAGTACTAGTCCACACCGGGGAGCTGTTTTTT | CASSQVLVHTGELFF
TRBJ1-5 | TRBV28 | NA | NA | TGTGCCAGCAGTCCGGGGGGGCTGAGTCAGCCCCAGCATTTT | CASSPGGLSQPQHF
TRBJ2-1 | TRBV7-8 | NA | NA | TGTGCCAGCAGCTTGATGCTATCCTACAATGAGCAGTTCTTC | CASSLMLSYNEQFF
TRBJ2-5 | TRBV6-5 | TRBD2 | NA | TGTGCCAGCAGAGCTCCGGGAGGCGAGACCCAGTACTTC | CASRAPGGETQYF